The entry that follows covers one T cell receptor beta chain sequence. Its cognate antigen is unknown. The data were obtained in a study of cytomegalovirus exposure and HLA in healthy donors. Study conclusions and caveats: In a later analysis, a missense DCLRE1C variant was linked to TCR beta V- and J-gene trimming. Some TCR beta chains (around 180 of them) were listed as cytomegalovirus-associated.

PCR employed 60 Vbeta and 13 Jbeta primers. Only in-frame clones appear in the TCRdb table, and some are missing; sequencing was by immunoSEQ multiplex PCR. The sample has some 180,000 clones, 70% to 80% seen once. Germline CDR1 SGDLS, CDR2 YYNGEE. This CDR3 is built from 16 residues. The ends were cut back, 4 bases at V and 3 bases at J, with 20 bases in the middle. Sequenced input: PBMCs. The genes are TRBV9 and TRBJ2-7; tentative D call: TRBD2 (5 bases). The source is a man aged 18 to 29 in good health and CMV-seronegative. DNA for the CDR3: TGTGCCAGCAGCCCCGGAGGTGGCCAGGCGTTCTACGAGCAGTACTTC. This codes for CASSPGGGQAFYEQYF.